This entry describes one T cell receptor (beta chain). What it recognizes is unknown. This record comes from a study of OX40 agonist ivuxolimab in advanced cancers. Only in-frame clones appear in the TCRdb table, and some are missing; sequencing was by immunoSEQ multiplex PCR. In the table there are about 53,000 clones, approximately 81% of which are singletons. Study-wide results and caveats: Near-lowest levels of clonal expansion characterized partial responders at 0.1-3.0 mg/kg.

The length of the CDR3 is 18 residues. Germline V gene sequence: CDR1 GTSNPN, CDR2 SVGIG (reference sequence). The V end was cut by 0 bases, the J end by 6 bases, with 26 bases between. This sequence originates from an adult with an advanced solid tumor such as melanoma, head and neck, liver or kidney cancer. The chain joins TRBV30 to TRBJ1-1; no clear D gene. Material: CD4+ or CD8+ T cells sorted from blood, obtained in a trial of the OX40 agonist ivuxolimab. The CDR3: CAWSVLGWFSSGSSEAFF. CDR3 DNA: TGTGCCTGGAGTGTTCTTGGGTGGTTCTCATCGGGGTCTTCTGAAGCTTTCTTT.